This T cell receptor (beta chain) was captured by sequencing in a study of blood T cell repertoires in COVID-19. V trimming: 0 bases; J trimming: 4 bases; junction bases outside the gene matches: 3. Germline CDR1 is SGDLS and CDR2 is YYNGEE. This CDR3 region has 14 residues. The repertoire was sequenced with immunoSEQ multiplex PCR; TCRdb's copy has only in-frame clones and lacks some. The profile shows approximately 75,000 clones, about 88% of them singletons. The table lists this clone with a count of one. This TCR derives from an elderly man with COVID-19, enrolled during active disease. The specimen was peripheral blood. The chain has TRBV9 and TRBJ2-5; TRBD1 agrees at 7 bases. CDR3 sequence reads: CASSVDQGVETQYF. CDR3 DNA sequence: TGTGCCAGCAGCGTAGACCAGGGGGTAGAGACCCAGTACTTC. The full variable domain, in which reference TRBV9 and TRBJ2-5 provide the parts outside the CDR3, is DSGVTQTPKHLITATGQRVTLRCSPRSGDLSVYWYQQSLDQGLQFLIQYYNGEERAKGNILERFSAQQFPDLHSELNLSSLELGDSALYFCASSVDQGVETQYFGPGTRLLVL.